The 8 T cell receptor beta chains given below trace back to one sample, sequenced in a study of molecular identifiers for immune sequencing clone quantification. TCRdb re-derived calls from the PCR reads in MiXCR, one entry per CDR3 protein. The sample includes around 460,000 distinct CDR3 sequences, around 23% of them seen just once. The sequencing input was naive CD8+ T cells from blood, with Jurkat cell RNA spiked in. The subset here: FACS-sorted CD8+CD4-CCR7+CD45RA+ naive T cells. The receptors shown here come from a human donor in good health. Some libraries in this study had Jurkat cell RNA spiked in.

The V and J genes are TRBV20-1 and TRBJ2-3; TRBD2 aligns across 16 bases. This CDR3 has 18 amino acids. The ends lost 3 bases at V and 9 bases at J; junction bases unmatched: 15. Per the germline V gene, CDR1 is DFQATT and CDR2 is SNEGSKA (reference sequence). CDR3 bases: TGCAGTGCTAGGGGACTAGCGGGAGGGCCCTCGGACGGGCGGACGCAGTATTTT. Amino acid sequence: CSARGLAGGPSDGRTQYF.

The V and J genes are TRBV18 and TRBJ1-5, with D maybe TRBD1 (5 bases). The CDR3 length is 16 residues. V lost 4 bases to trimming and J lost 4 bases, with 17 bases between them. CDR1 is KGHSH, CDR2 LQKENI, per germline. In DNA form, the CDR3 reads TGTGCCAGCTCACTGTCCTCGGGGGTGAATAATCAGCCCCAGCATTTT. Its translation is CASSLSSGVNNQPQHF.

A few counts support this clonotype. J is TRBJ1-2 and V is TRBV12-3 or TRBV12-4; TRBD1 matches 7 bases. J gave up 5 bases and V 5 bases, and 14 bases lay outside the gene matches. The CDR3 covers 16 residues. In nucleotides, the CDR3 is TGTGCCAGCAGTCTGACAGGGATTCGGGGGCCATATGGCTACACCTTC. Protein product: CASSLTGIRGPYGYTF.

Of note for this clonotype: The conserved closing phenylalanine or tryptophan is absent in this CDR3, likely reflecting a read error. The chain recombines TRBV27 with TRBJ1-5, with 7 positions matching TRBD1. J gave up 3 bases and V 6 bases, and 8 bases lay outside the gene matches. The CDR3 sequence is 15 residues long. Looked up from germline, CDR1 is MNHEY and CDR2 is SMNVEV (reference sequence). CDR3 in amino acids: CASSPLDRDNQPQHS. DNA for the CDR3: TGTGCCAGCAGCCCCCTAGACAGGGACAATCAGCCCCAGCATTCT.

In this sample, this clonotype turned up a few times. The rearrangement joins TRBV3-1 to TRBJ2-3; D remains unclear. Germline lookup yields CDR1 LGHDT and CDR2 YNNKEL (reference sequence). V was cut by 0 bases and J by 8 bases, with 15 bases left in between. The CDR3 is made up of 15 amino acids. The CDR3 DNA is TGTGCCAGCAGCCAAGATCCCACGGCAGCAGGTACGCAGTATTTT. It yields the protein CASSQDPTAAGTQYF.

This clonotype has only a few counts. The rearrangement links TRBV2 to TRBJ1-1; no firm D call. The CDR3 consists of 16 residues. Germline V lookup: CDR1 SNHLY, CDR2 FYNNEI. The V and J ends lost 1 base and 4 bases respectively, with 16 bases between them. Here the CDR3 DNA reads TGTGCCAGCAGTGAAGGAGTTAGCGACACCCCCACTGAAGCTTTCTTT. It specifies CASSEGVSDTPTEAFF.

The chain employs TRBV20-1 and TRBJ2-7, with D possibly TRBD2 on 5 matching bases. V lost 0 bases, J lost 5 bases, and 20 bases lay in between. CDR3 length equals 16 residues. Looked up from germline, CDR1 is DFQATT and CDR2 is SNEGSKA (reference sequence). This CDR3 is CSARDLFGREGDEQYF. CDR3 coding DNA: TGCAGTGCTAGAGATCTATTTGGACGGGAAGGCGACGAGCAGTACTTC.

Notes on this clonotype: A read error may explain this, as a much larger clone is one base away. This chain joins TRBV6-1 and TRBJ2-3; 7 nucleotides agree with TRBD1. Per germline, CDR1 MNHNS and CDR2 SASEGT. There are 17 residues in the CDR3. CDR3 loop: CASSVMATGIYTVTQYF. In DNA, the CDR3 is TGTGCCAGCAGTGTTATGGCGACAGGGATATACACAGTTACGCAGTATTTT.